This TCR beta chain comes out of a study of T cells expressing NK-cell markers. TCRdb re-called the 5' RACE reads, yielding one record per CDR3 amino acid sequence without DNA. This table lists 200,000 to 300,000 distinct CDR3 sequences. Per germline, CDR1 LGHDT and CDR2 YNNKEL (reference sequence). The CDR3 is 14 amino acids. V and J are TRBV3-1 and TRBJ1-2; the TCRdb call, TRBD1, lacks DNA for checking. This sequence was found in a woman aged 18 to 75 in good health. The sequencing sample was made of blood T cells: a sorted CD56 or NKG2C T cell subset, CD4+ or CD8+ T cells, or bulk PBMC T cells (not recorded which). The CDR3 spells CASSQLTGTHGYTF.